This TCR beta chain was found in a study of response to subunit inactivated influenza vaccine. Findings and limits, study-wide: Each seasonal influenza vaccination recruits few new T cells, the authors suggested.

Each CDR3 protein gets one entry after TCRdb re-called the RT-PCR reads with MiXCR. The table includes 300,000 to 350,000 distinct CDR3 sequences, 22% detected once. The CDR3 consists of 13 residues. V gave up 5 bases and J gave up 5 bases, with 12 bases separating them. Germline CDR1 SSHAT, CDR2 FNYEAQ (reference sequence). Remarks on this clonotype: Its antigen remains unknown.

The genes are TRBV7-7 and TRBJ2-5; D unresolved. Sequences were derived from PBMCs from blood, sampled 21 months after vaccination. The sequence was collected from a man in his fifties or sixties who received an inactivated influenza vaccine. Here the CDR3 DNA reads TGTGCCAGCAGCCCGGACGGACCGGAGACCCAGTACTTC. It encodes CASSPDGPETQYF.